A selection of T cell receptor beta chains follows, all from one sample in a study of control samples from healthy donors and cancer patients. Using immunoSEQ multiplex PCR, the repertoire was profiled, and TCRdb retains in-frame clones only, with some absent. The table has 100,000 to 150,000 clones, roughly 84% seen once. The sequenced sample was blood. The receptors stem from a man aged 18 to 29 in good health. CDR3s include the opening cysteine and the closing phenylalanine or tryptophan. A D gene is named only where the DNA matches it firmly. Size is omitted from some rows. Given values are once, few, many or a class for expanded clones.

>TRBV28|TRBJ2-1|-|16|-
CASSPLGLRGDHEQFF
TGTGCCAGCAGTCCGCTTGGGTTGCGGGGAGATCATGAGCAGTTCTTC
>TRBV25-1|TRBJ2-7|-|18|-
CASSEYPSTGKSSYEQYF
TGTGCCAGCAGTGAATACCCATCCACAGGGAAGAGCTCCTACGAGCAGTACTTC
>TRBV30|TRBJ2-7|-|16|TRBD2
CAWSVILAGGSYEQYF
TGTGCCTGGAGTGTAATACTAGCGGGAGGTAGCTACGAGCAGTACTTC
>TRBV12-3/TRBV12-4|TRBJ1-1|-|13|-
CASSLMGGTEAFF
TGTGCCAGCAGTTTAATGGGGGGCACTGAAGCTTTCTTT
>TRBV5-1|TRBJ1-1|-|13|-
CASSRQQGTEAFF
TGCGCCAGCAGCCGACAACAGGGAACTGAAGCTTTCTTT
>TRBV11-2|TRBJ2-3|-|14|-
CASSEADSTDTQYF
TGTGCCAGCAGCGAGGCGGATAGCACAGATACGCAGTATTTT
>TRBV12-3/TRBV12-4|TRBJ1-2|-|13|-
CASSRDGNYGYTF
TGTGCCAGCAGTAGGGACGGCAACTATGGCTACACCTTC
>TRBV28|TRBJ2-7|-|18|TRBD1
CASSLSSLWGQGANEQYF
TGTGCCAGCAGTTTATCTTCACTCTGGGGACAGGGGGCCAACGAGCAGTACTTC
>TRBV28|TRBJ1-4|-|15|-
CASSPGGGDSRKLFF
TGTGCCAGCAGCCCCGGAGGGGGGGACTCGAGAAAACTGTTTTTT
>TRBV7-9|TRBJ2-5|-|9|-
CASSPASNF
TGTGCCAGCAGCCCAGCTAGCAACTTC
>TRBV6-5|TRBJ2-7|-|15|-
CASRTRDASSYEQYF
TGTGCCAGCAGAACACGGGACGCCTCCTCCTACGAGCAGTACTTC
>TRBV9|TRBJ2-3|-|12|-
CASSVDLDTQYF
TGTGCCAGCAGCGTAGATCTCGATACGCAGTATTTT
>TRBV6-1|TRBJ2-3|few|14|TRBD1
CASSDLRGTDTQYF
TGTGCCAGCAGTGATCTCAGGGGGACAGATACGCAGTATTTT
>TRBV15|TRBJ2-2|-|12|-
CAISWTTGELFF
TGTGCCATCTCTTGGACGACCGGGGAGCTGTTTTTT
>TRBV24-1|TRBJ2-3|-|16|-
CATSDGGAGLTDTQYF
TGTGCCACCAGTGATGGGGGGGCTGGCCTCACAGATACGCAGTATTTT
>TRBV7-2|TRBJ2-2|-|15|-
CASSLAGVVAGELFF
TGTGCCAGCAGCTTAGCGGGAGTCGTCGCCGGGGAGCTGTTTTTT
>TRBV28|TRBJ2-3|once|15|TRBD2
CASSFREGRLDTQYF
TGTGCCAGCAGTTTTCGGGAGGGCCGCTTAGATACGCAGTATTTT
>TRBV2|TRBJ1-1|-|13|-
CASRNRDQVGSFF
TGTGCCAGCAGAAACCGGGATCAGGTTGGGTCTTTCTTT
>TRBV5-5|TRBJ2-7|-|13|-
CASKELGTYEQYF
TGTGCCAGCAAAGAATTAGGGACCTACGAGCAGTACTTC
>TRBV16|TRBJ2-3|-|13|-
CASSQFKADVQYF
TGTGCCAGCAGCCAATTCAAGGCTGACGTGCAGTATTTT
>TRBV5-4|TRBJ2-7|-|15|-
CASTRGGGGSYEQYF
TGTGCCAGCACCCGAGGGGGAGGGGGCTCCTACGAGCAGTACTTC
>TRBV6-5|TRBJ1-2|-|12|-
CATGRAEDGYTF
TGTGCCACCGGGCGGGCGGAGGATGGCTACACCTTC